The 17 T cell receptor beta chains in this list originate from one sample, sequenced in a study of blood T cell repertoires in COVID-19. Libraries were prepared by immunoSEQ multiplex PCR; TCRdb keeps only in-frame clonotypes and omits some of them. This sample has 140,000 to 150,000 clones; roughly 84% occur once, and the top ten carry around 5.4%. The specimen sequenced was PBMCs or T cells enriched from blood (not recorded which). The origin of the receptors is a woman between 45 and 60 years old who had been exposed to COVID-19.

The chain uses TRBV5-5 and TRBJ1-1; maybe TRBD1 (6 bases). This CDR3 has 15 amino acids. Per the germline V gene, CDR1 is SGHKS and CDR2 is YYEKEE (reference sequence). The V gene lost 2 bases and the J gene lost 4 bases, with 15 bases spanning the gap. CDR3 loop: CASSLMGVGGTEAFF. Here the CDR3 DNA reads TGTGCCAGCAGCTTAATGGGGGTAGGGGGCACTGAAGCTTTCTTT.

The V gene is TRBV19, the J gene TRBJ2-6, with D possibly TRBD2 on 6 matching bases. This CDR3 has 17 amino acids. V dropped 3 bases and J dropped 12 bases, with 24 bases sitting between them. Germline CDR1 reads LNHDA; CDR2 reads SQIVND (reference sequence). This CDR3 is CASSIRDKGLPFVVLTF. DNA of the CDR3: TGTGCCAGTAGTATTAGGGATAAGGGACTCCCATTCGTCGTCCTGACTTTC.

This clone was recorded once. The rearrangement joins TRBV27 to TRBJ1-3; D is perhaps TRBD1 (6 bases). Trimming removed 5 bases from V and 4 bases from J, with 9 bases in between. Germline V gives CDR1 MNHEY, CDR2 SMNVEV (reference sequence). The CDR3 is made up of 13 amino acids. CDR3 sequence: CASSIGQGNTIYF. The CDR3 DNA is TGTGCCAGCAGTATCGGACAGGGAAACACCATATATTTT.

J is TRBJ1-3 and V is TRBV12-5; unclear D gene. The CDR3 loop spans 11 amino acids. V was shortened by 5 bases and J by 4 bases, with 3 bases between the two germline ends. In germline, CDR1 is LGHNT, CDR2 FRNRAP. CDR3 sequence: CASGLGNTIYF. The DNA of the CDR3 is TGTGCTAGTGGTCTGGGAAACACCATATATTTT.

This chain links TRBV6-2 or TRBV6-3 with TRBJ1-6; D may be TRBD1 (6 bases). This CDR3 contains 17 residues. The germline V gene has CDR1 MNHEY and CDR2 SVGEGT. V lost 4 bases and J lost 3, with 16 bases in between. CDR3 in amino acids: CASSSSGTWSYNSPLHF. For the CDR3, the DNA is TGTGCCAGCAGTTCGTCCGGGACATGGAGCTATAATTCACCCCTCCACTTT.

The chain recombines TRBV7-2 with TRBJ2-7, with 12 bases matching TRBD2. This CDR3 spans 15 amino acids. The junction had 8 bases not matched to a gene; V was cut back by 5 bases and J by 6 bases. Germline loops: CDR1 SGHTA, CDR2 FQGNSA. CDR3 coding DNA: TGTGCCAGCAGCGCGAAGGCACTAGCGGGAGGCGAGCAGTACTTC. This sequence encodes CASSAKALAGGEQYF. Based on the CDR3 plus reference TRBV7-2 and TRBJ2-7, the full variable domain is GAGVSQSPSNKVTEKGKDVELRCDPISGHTALYWYRQSLGQGLEFLIYFQGNSAPDKSGLPSDRFSAERTGGSVSTLTIQRTQQEDSAVYLCASSAKALAGGEQYFGPGTRLTVT.

This clone was counted between two and nine times. The chain employs TRBV6-5 and TRBJ1-2, with a weak D call TRBD1 (5 bases). The germline V and J ends were trimmed by 5 bases and 5 bases, with 12 bases remaining between them. The CDR3 is 13 amino acids. Germline-derived CDR1 and CDR2 are MNHEY and SVGAGI. The CDR3 DNA reads TGTGCCAGCAGTCTCGTGGGGGGTTATGGCTACACCTTC. Protein sequence: CASSLVGGYGYTF.

The chain is built from TRBV29-1 and TRBJ1-1, with 7 positions matching TRBD1. Germline CDR1 SQVTM, CDR2 ANQGSEA. CDR3 length: 12 residues. V trimming: 7 bases; J trimming: 5 bases; junction bases outside the gene matches: 7. The CDR3 DNA reads as TGCAGCGCGAGGGGGCGAGAAACTGAAGCTTTCTTT. Translated: CSARGRETEAFF.

This chain connects TRBV5-6 to TRBJ1-6, with TRBD1 matching over 7 bases. The CDR3 covers 15 residues. V gave up 0 bases and J gave up 7 bases; unmatched junction bases: 4. Germline CDR1 is SGHDT and CDR2 is YYEEEE. The CDR3 DNA is TGTGCCAGCAGCTTGGATCGGGGACAGAATTCACCCCTCCACTTT. It codes for CASSLDRGQNSPLHF.

This rearrangement joins TRBV6-1 to TRBJ1-6, with 7 bases identical to TRBD1. This CDR3 is 15 amino acids long. The V and J ends lost 2 bases and 8 bases, in that order; junction bases with no gene match: 6. Germline V gene data show CDR1 as MNHNS and CDR2 as SASEGT. The CDR3 region is CASSERGQGYSPLHF. CDR3 coding DNA: TGTGCCAGCAGTGAAAGGGGGCAGGGTTATTCACCCCTCCACTTT.

The chain recombines TRBV6-6 with TRBJ2-5, with TRBD2 identical over 8 bases. Germline assignment: CDR1 MNHNY and CDR2 SVGAGI (reference sequence). J gave up 5 bases and V 0 bases, and 8 bases lay outside the gene matches. The CDR3 is 16 residues long. For the CDR3, the DNA is TGTGCCAGCAGTTACTCGAGGCTAGCGGGTGGCGAGACCCAGTACTTC. Its translation is CASSYSRLAGGETQYF.

This clone has only one observation. This chain connects TRBV11-3 to TRBJ2-3; 12 bases are a match to TRBD2. V gave up 4 bases and J gave up 6 bases; unmatched junction bases: 5. Germline CDR1 reads SGHNT; CDR2 reads YENEEA. The CDR3 runs to 15 residues. The CDR3 nucleotides are TGTGCCAGCAGCTCACTAGCGGGGGGTGTGGATACGCAGTATTTT. Amino acid sequence: CASSSLAGGVDTQYF.

The CDR3 region is CASSNLGGRETQYF. For the CDR3, the DNA is TGTGCCAGTAGTAATCTGGGGGGGCGCGAGACCCAGTACTTC. J is TRBJ2-5 and V is TRBV19, with a tentative D call TRBD2 (7 bases). Trimming stripped 4 bases from V and 5 bases from J, with 14 bases between. This CDR3 contains 14 residues. Germline V gene data show CDR1 as LNHDA and CDR2 as SQIVND (reference sequence).

The rearrangement links TRBV19 to TRBJ1-1, with D maybe TRBD1 (6 bases). Looked up from germline, CDR1 is LNHDA and CDR2 is SQIVND (reference sequence). The CDR3 spans 14 residues. Trimming cost V 3 bases and J 6 bases, with 14 bases left between them. The CDR3 nucleotides are TGTGCCAGTAGTATGCAGGGGTGGATGGCTGAAGCTTTCTTT. Its protein product is CASSMQGWMAEAFF. Full variable domain (missing parts from reference TRBV19 and TRBJ1-1): DGGITQSPKYLFRKEGQNVTLSCEQNLNHDAMYWYRQDPGQGLRLIYYSQIVNDFQKGDIAEGYSVSREKKESFPLTVTSAQKNPTAFYLCASSMQGWMAEAFFGQGTRLTVV.

This clone was detected only once. This chain joins TRBV5-4 and TRBJ2-7; tentative D call: TRBD2 (6 bases). V was pared by 3 bases and J by 4 bases, with 8 bases between. Germline assignment: CDR1 SGHNT and CDR2 YYREEE (reference sequence). This CDR3 region has 12 residues. The CDR3 loop reads CASSSGEYEQYF. The CDR3 bases are TGTGCCAGCAGCTCGGGGGAATACGAGCAGTACTTC. Complete variable domain (other parts from reference TRBV5-4 and TRBJ2-7): ETGVTQSPTHLIKTRGQQVTLRCSSQSGHNTVSWYQQALGQGPQFIFQYYREEENGRGNFPPRFSGLQFPNYSSELNVNALELDDSALYLCASSSGEYEQYFGPGTRLTVT.

This sequence joins TRBV19 and TRBJ2-3; the D gene is possibly TRBD2 (5 bases). The CDR3 consists of 14 residues. The ends were cut back, 3 bases at V and 0 bases at J, with 7 bases in the middle. Germline CDR1 and CDR2: LNHDA and SQIVND (reference sequence). CDR3 nucleotide sequence: TGTGCCAGTAGTATCCGGGGAAGCACAGATACGCAGTATTTT. Its protein product is CASSIRGSTDTQYF.

A remark on this clone: One end of the junction does not line up with germline, which may come from a read error. The chain employs TRBV7-2 and TRBJ1-1; D is ambiguous. The length of the CDR3 is 13 residues. Per germline, CDR1 SGHTA and CDR2 FQGNSA. Here the CDR3 DNA reads TGTGCCAGCAGCTTTGAATTACGTAACCGCCCGGTCTTT. Protein product: CASSFELRNRPVF.